This T cell receptor beta chain was captured in a study of T cell repertoires in cytomegalovirus infection. Study information: In public TCR beta signatures, there were indications of both CMV infection and matching HLA type.

The sample holds a few counts of this clonotype. The antigen is unknown. MiXCR, run by TCRdb on the reads, gives a single entry per CDR3 protein. Of around 490,000 distinct CDR3 sequences listed, 26% are singletons. Regarding the study as a whole: The study found HLA-C-restricted CMV-specific TCR beta clonotypes dominating the ex vivo response.

The V and J ends lost 3 bases and 11 bases respectively, with 13 bases between them. The CDR3 totals 12 residues. Per the germline V gene, CDR1 is KGHSH and CDR2 is LQKENI. The rearrangement links TRBV18 to TRBJ1-1; the D is unclear. The receptor comes from a human donor in good health (CMV status not recorded). Some clones in this sample may be carry-over from other donors' samples. The sample taken for sequencing was PBMCs. The CDR3 nucleotides read TGTGCCAGCTCACCCGGAACGGAGGAGGCTTTCTTT. Its translation: CASSPGTEEAFF.